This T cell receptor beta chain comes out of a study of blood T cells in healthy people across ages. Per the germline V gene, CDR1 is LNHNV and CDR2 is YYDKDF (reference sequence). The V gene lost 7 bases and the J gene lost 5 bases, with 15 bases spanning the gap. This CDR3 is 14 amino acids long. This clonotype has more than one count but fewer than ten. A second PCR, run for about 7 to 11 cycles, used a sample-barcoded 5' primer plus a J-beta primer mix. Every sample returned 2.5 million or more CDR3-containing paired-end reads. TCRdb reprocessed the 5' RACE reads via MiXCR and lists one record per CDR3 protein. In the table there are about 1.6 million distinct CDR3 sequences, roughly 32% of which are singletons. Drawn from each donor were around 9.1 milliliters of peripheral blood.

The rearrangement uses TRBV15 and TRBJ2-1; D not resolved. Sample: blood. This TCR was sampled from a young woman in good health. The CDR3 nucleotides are TGTGCCACCACCCCTGGCCTAATGAACAATGAGCAGTTCTTC. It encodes CATTPGLMNNEQFF.